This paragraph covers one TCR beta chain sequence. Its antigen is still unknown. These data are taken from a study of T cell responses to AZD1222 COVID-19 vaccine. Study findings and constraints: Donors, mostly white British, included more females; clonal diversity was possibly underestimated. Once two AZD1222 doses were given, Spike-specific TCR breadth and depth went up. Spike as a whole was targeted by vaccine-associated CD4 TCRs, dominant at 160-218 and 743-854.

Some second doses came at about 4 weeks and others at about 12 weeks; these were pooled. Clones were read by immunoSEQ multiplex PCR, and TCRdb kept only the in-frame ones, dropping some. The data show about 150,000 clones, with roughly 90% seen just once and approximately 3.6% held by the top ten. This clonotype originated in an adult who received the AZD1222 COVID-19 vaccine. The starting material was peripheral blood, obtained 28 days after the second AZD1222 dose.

The CDR3 DNA sequence: TGTGCCTGGAGTAGGGCCTACGAGCAGTACTTC. Protein: CAWSRAYEQYF. The chain has TRBV30 and TRBJ2-7, with D hard to call. V dropped 2 bases and J dropped 2 bases, with 4 bases sitting between them. CDR3 size: 11 residues. The germline gives CDR1 GTSNPN, CDR2 SVGIG (reference sequence).